A single count supports the clone carrying this TCR beta chain. The data were taken from a study of blood T cell repertoires in COVID-19. The V gene's germline CDR1 is SEHNR and CDR2 FQNEAQ (reference sequence). This CDR3 has 12 amino acids. V lost 11 bases to trimming and J lost 3 bases, with 11 bases between them. Clones were read by immunoSEQ multiplex PCR, and TCRdb kept only the in-frame ones, dropping some. The sample lists about 290,000 clones; over 80% were seen once. The chain couples TRBV7-9 to TRBJ1-5; TRBD1 is a possible D gene (5 bases). The clonotype was recovered from a woman aged 45-60 years with active or convalescent COVID-19. The sequencing input was peripheral blood. This CDR3 is CACGGNNQPQHF. CDR3 sequence (DNA): TGTGCCTGTGGGGGGAACAATCAGCCCCAGCATTTT.